The 22 T cell receptor beta chains below all came from one sample that was sequenced in a study of T cells in Graves' hyperthyroidism and ophthalmopathy. RNA transcripts gave rise to amplified TCR beta CDR3 regions. The HTBI primer set drove a first-round RT-PCR of the TCR CDR3. TCRdb independently ran MiXCR on the multiplex PCR reads; one entry per CDR3 protein. Of roughly 180,000 distinct CDR3 sequences listed, about 9.4% are singletons. Sequencing input: blood. These receptor sequences come from a young woman with Graves' hyperthyroidism that later progressed to Graves' ophthalmopathy.

This clonotype was detected many times. The gene calls are TRBV7-9 and TRBJ2-2; the D is unclear. The CDR3 spans 13 residues. From germline, CDR1 is SEHNR and CDR2 FQNEAQ (reference sequence). Trimming cost V 6 bases and J 6 bases, with 11 bases left between them. The CDR3 DNA reads TGTGCCAGCAGACCTTACAGTGCCGGGGAGCTGTTTTTT. The encoded protein is CASRPYSAGELFF.

This clonotype has at least ten counts. The V gene is TRBV24-1, the J gene TRBJ2-1; D gene ambiguous. The germline V and J ends were trimmed by 3 bases and 6 bases, with 14 bases remaining between them. Germline-derived CDR1 and CDR2 are KGHDR and SFDVKD. CDR3 size: 15 residues. The DNA of the CDR3 is TGTGCCACCAGTGATCTGGACGACTTCGGCAATGAGCAGTTCTTC. Its translation: CATSDLDDFGNEQFF.

The table lists this clonotype with many counts. The chain couples TRBV2 to TRBJ2-7, with D possibly matching TRBD1 (5 bases). CDR3 size: 13 residues. The germline CDR1 and CDR2 sequences are SNHLY and FYNNEI. Between the trimmed V and J ends, which lost 3 bases and 3 bases, there was a span of 9 bases. CDR3 DNA sequence: TGTGCCAGCAGTGATGGGCAGGGCTACGAGCAGTACTTC. It codes for CASSDGQGYEQYF.

This clonotype occurred many times. The gene calls are TRBV28 and TRBJ1-4; 8 positions match TRBD1. Germline lookup yields CDR1 MDHEN and CDR2 SYDVKM. CDR3 size: 14 residues. The junction had 3 bases not matched to a gene; V was cut back by 5 bases and J by 4 bases. CDR3 loop: CASSPGQGNEKLFF. CDR3 nucleotide sequence: TGTGCCAGCAGTCCAGGACAGGGTAATGAAAAACTGTTTTTT.

This clonotype was detected many times. The chain recombines TRBV20-1 with TRBJ1-6; D is undetermined. The CDR3 has 15 residues. The germline CDR1 and CDR2 sequences are DFQATT and SNEGSKA (reference sequence). V was pared by 1 base and J by 9 bases, with 16 bases between. CDR3 sequence reads: CSARVPGAGSSPLHF. CDR3 DNA sequence: TGCAGTGCTAGAGTCCCCGGAGCAGGTAGTTCACCCCTCCACTTT.

This clonotype has a count of ten or more. The chain uses TRBV6-1 and TRBJ2-7; a possible D gene is TRBD2 (6 bases). Germline V gives CDR1 MNHNS, CDR2 SASEGT. Trimming cost V 10 bases and J 5 bases, with 18 bases left between them. This CDR3 spans 13 amino acids. The CDR3 region has the DNA TGTGCCACCTCGGAGGGCCGCCCCCACGAGCAGTACTTC. Protein sequence: CATSEGRPHEQYF.

The chain employs TRBV15 and TRBJ2-5; D is unclear. This CDR3 is 12 amino acids long. CDR1 is LNHNV and CDR2 is YYDKDF in the germline V gene (reference sequence). V was shortened by 5 bases and J by 2 bases, with 6 bases between the two germline ends. This CDR3 reads CATSGVQETQYF. CDR3 coding DNA: TGTGCCACCAGCGGGGTTCAAGAGACCCAGTACTTC.

The table lists this clonotype with many counts. This chain links TRBV2 with TRBJ2-5; 8 nucleotides line up with TRBD2. The CDR3 contains 14 residues. After removal of 7 bases from V and 4 bases from J, the junction contained 8 bases not matched to a gene. Germline V gene sequence: CDR1 SNHLY, CDR2 FYNNEI. The CDR3 sequence is CASTGAGGGETQYF. The CDR3 DNA follows: TGTGCCAGCACCGGCGCGGGAGGTGGAGAGACCCAGTACTTC.

The sample holds one count of this clonotype. CDR3 loop: CASSLGTGGVEQFF. The CDR3 nucleotides are TGTGCCAGCAGTCTCGGGACAGGGGGCGTTGAGCAGTTCTTC. V gene TRBV28 combines with J gene TRBJ2-1; 12 bases fit TRBD1. Germline trimming cut 5 bases from V and 9 bases from J; bases unmatched to any gene: 5. CDR3 length: 14 residues. Per the germline V gene, CDR1 is MDHEN and CDR2 is SYDVKM.

The genes are TRBV25-1 and TRBJ2-7, with 11 nucleotides matching TRBD1. Germline CDR1 is MGHDK and CDR2 is SYGVNS. This CDR3 is 15 amino acids long. V lost 4 bases to trimming and J lost 6 bases; unmatched junction nucleotides: 8. The CDR3 sequence is CASSGLSGTGGEQYF. CDR3 DNA sequence: TGTGCCAGCAGTGGCCTGTCGGGGACAGGGGGCGAGCAGTACTTC.

V and J are TRBV4-1 and TRBJ2-2; D not certain. CDR3 size: 16 residues. Trimming took 0 bases from V and 5 from J, leaving 13 bases between them. Germline CDR1 MGHRA, CDR2 YSYEKL. CDR3: CASSQEPSRLTGELFF. CDR3 bases: TGCGCCAGCAGCCAAGAACCATCGCGGCTAACCGGGGAGCTGTTTTTT.

Many counts were recorded for this clonotype. The J gene is TRBJ2-5, the V gene TRBV27; D is ambiguous. The germline V gene encodes CDR1 MNHEY and CDR2 SMNVEV (reference sequence). The CDR3 sequence is 13 residues long. V lost 8 bases, J lost 0 bases, and 10 bases lay in between. The CDR3, as DNA: TGTGCCAGCGGAAATACGTACCAAGAGACCCAGTACTTC. It translates to CASGNTYQETQYF.

This clonotype was counted at least ten times. The genes are TRBV10-3 and TRBJ1-5; D not resolved. Germline V lookup: CDR1 ENHRY, CDR2 SYGVKD. This CDR3 comprises 12 residues. V was pared by 2 bases and J by 1 base, with 0 bases between. CDR3 DNA: TGTGCCATCAGTGAGAGCAATCAGCCCCAGCATTTT. It is translated as CAISESNQPQHF.

The sample holds many counts of this clonotype. This sequence joins TRBV2 and TRBJ2-1; D is perhaps TRBD2 (6 bases). From germline, CDR1 is SNHLY and CDR2 FYNNEI. V was clipped by 6 bases and J by 7 bases, with 19 bases between them. This CDR3 is 15 amino acids long. CDR3 residues: CASSVLATQGNEQFF. CDR3 sequence (DNA): TGTGCCAGCAGCGTGCTAGCGACCCAGGGTAATGAGCAGTTCTTC. Supplemented by reference TRBV2 and TRBJ2-1, the full variable domain reads EPEVTQTPSHQVTQMGQEVILRCVPISNHLYFYWYRQILGQKVEFLVSFYNNEISEKSEIFDDQFSVERPDGSNFTLKIRSTKLEDSAMYFCASSVLATQGNEQFFGPGTRLTVL.

This clonotype has at least ten counts. The chain couples TRBV7-2 to TRBJ2-5; D is perhaps TRBD1 or TRBD2 (5 bases each). From germline, CDR1 is SGHTA and CDR2 FQGNSA. V was clipped by 2 bases and J by 4 bases, with 14 bases between them. The CDR3 consists of 15 residues. CDR3 in DNA: TGTGCCAGCAGCTTAACGGGAACTGGGGGAGAGACCCAGTACTTC. It translates to CASSLTGTGGETQYF.

The table lists this clonotype with many counts. The gene calls are TRBV19 and TRBJ2-7; 9 bases fit TRBD2. Germline trimming cut 7 bases from V and 2 bases from J; bases unmatched to any gene: 6. Germline lookup yields CDR1 LNHDA and CDR2 SQIVND (reference sequence). The CDR3 covers 14 residues. The CDR3 sequence: CASMVSGGTYEQYF. CDR3 DNA sequence: TGTGCCAGTATGGTTAGCGGGGGTACCTACGAGCAGTACTTC. The variable domain in full, completed from reference TRBV19 and TRBJ2-7, reads DGGITQSPKYLFRKEGQNVTLSCEQNLNHDAMYWYRQDPGQGLRLIYYSQIVNDFQKGDIAEGYSVSREKKESFPLTVTSAQKNPTAFYLCASMVSGGTYEQYFGPGTRLTVT.

This clonotype appeared many times. This chain links TRBV5-6 with TRBJ2-3; D might be TRBD1 or TRBD2, each matching 5 bases. This CDR3 is 14 amino acids long. Per the germline V gene, CDR1 is SGHDT and CDR2 is YYEEEE. The ends were cut back, 5 bases at V and 2 bases at J, with 12 bases in the middle. In DNA form, the CDR3 reads TGTGCCAGCAGAACCGGGACCCTCACAGATACGCAGTATTTT. Encoded protein: CASRTGTLTDTQYF.

Many counts were recorded for this clonotype. CDR3 nucleotides: TGTGCCAGCTCACTAGGTGGCAGCCCTTACAATGAGCAGTTCTTC. Protein product: CASSLGGSPYNEQFF. This chain links TRBV18 with TRBJ2-1; D is ambiguous. Germline loops: CDR1 KGHSH, CDR2 LQKENI. The V and J ends lost 4 bases and 4 bases respectively, with 14 bases between them. This CDR3 spans 15 amino acids.

The sample holds many counts of this clonotype. The V gene is TRBV29-1, the J gene TRBJ2-2; 8 bases agree with TRBD1. The germline V gene has CDR1 SQVTM and CDR2 ANQGSEA. V gave up 2 bases and J gave up 11 bases; unmatched junction bases: 13. The CDR3 is 15 amino acids. The CDR3 nucleotides read TGCAGCGTTGAATCAGGGGGCAGGGGACCGGGAGAGCTGTTTTTT. Translating gives CSVESGGRGPGELFF.

This clonotype was seen ten or more times. V gene TRBV20-1 combines with J gene TRBJ2-7; 9 bases are shared with TRBD2. Trimming at V came to 3 bases and at J to 3 bases, leaving 6 bases not matched to a gene. The germline V gene has CDR1 DFQATT and CDR2 SNEGSKA (reference sequence). The CDR3 contains 14 residues. The CDR3: CSASQVAGVYEQYF. CDR3 coding DNA: TGCAGTGCTAGCCAGGTAGCGGGAGTCTACGAGCAGTACTTC.

This clonotype was seen repeatedly, ten times or more. The rearrangement joins TRBV5-5 to TRBJ1-1; TRBD1 aligns across 8 bases. V was clipped by 3 bases and J by 6 bases; unmatched bases: 4. The CDR3 extends over 13 amino acids. CDR1 is SGHKS, CDR2 YYEKEE, per germline (reference sequence). This chain's CDR3 is CASSWGDRPEAFF. The CDR3 DNA reads as TGTGCCAGCAGCTGGGGGGACAGGCCTGAAGCTTTCTTT. The entire variable domain, with the rest obtained from reference TRBV5-5 and TRBJ1-1, is as follows: DAGVTQSPTHLIKTRGQQVTLRCSPISGHKSVSWYQQVLGQGPQFIFQYYEKEERGRGNFPDRFSARQFPNYSSELNVNALLLGDSALYLCASSWGDRPEAFFGQGTRLTVV.

This clonotype was recorded many times. This sequence joins TRBV15 and TRBJ2-7, with no clear D. The V gene lost 1 base and the J gene lost 5 bases, with 9 bases spanning the gap. The CDR3 runs to 13 residues. Germline V gene data show CDR1 as LNHNV and CDR2 as YYDKDF (reference sequence). The chain's CDR3 is CATSRVTSDEQYF. DNA for the CDR3: TGTGCCACCAGCAGAGTGACATCCGACGAGCAGTACTTC.